These T cell receptor beta chains were read from a single sample in a study of CD8 T cells in ankylosing spondylitis. TCRdb independently ran MiXCR on the 5' RACE reads; one entry per CDR3 protein. The top ten hold 3.5% of the sample, which has around 490,000 distinct CDR3 sequences, approximately 5.3% seen once. The sample was blood, either unsorted or a sorted T cell fraction (not recorded which). These receptors were collected from a male donor with ankylosing spondylitis. Both conserved end residues are part of each CDR3. D genes are given only for firm matches. Clone size appears in some rows only: once, few, many, or a class for an expanded clone.

CDR3 length,D gene,V gene,J gene,clone size,CDR3 DNA,CDR3 protein
13,TRBD1,TRBV11-2,TRBJ2-7,few,TGTGCCAGCAGCTTCACGACAGGGAACGAGCAGTACTTC,CASSFTTGNEQYF
16,TRBD2,TRBV5-1,TRBJ2-2,many,TGCGCCAGCAGCTTTCGGGCGGGAGCTAACACCGGGGAGCTGTTTTTT,CASSFRAGANTGELFF
14,.,TRBV12-3/TRBV12-4,TRBJ2-7,many,TGTGCCAGCAGTTTCGGAGGGGACATCAACGAGCAGTACTTC,CASSFGGDINEQYF
16,.,TRBV20-1,TRBJ2-3,.,TGCAGTGCTAGAGATAAGTCTAGCGTCCTCCCTGATACGCAGTATTTT,CSARDKSSVLPDTQYF
14,.,TRBV20-1,TRBJ1-6,many,TGCAGTGCTAGAGTAGCACGCTATAATTCACCCCTCCACTTT,CSARVARYNSPLHF
16,.,TRBV4-2,TRBJ1-5,many,TGTGCCAGCAGCCAAGATTATCGGACCCTGGGTCAGCCCCAGCATTTT,CASSQDYRTLGQPQHF
13,.,TRBV2,TRBJ1-5,.,TGTGCCAGCAAGGAGGGTTTCGGTCAGCCCCAGCATTTT,CASKEGFGQPQHF
14,.,TRBV4-1,TRBJ2-1,.,TGCGCCAGCAGCCAAGAAGTAGTCGGGAATGAGCAGTTCTTC,CASSQEVVGNEQFF
15,TRBD1,TRBV12-3/TRBV12-4,TRBJ1-1,many,TGTGCCAGCAGTTCGAGGCGACAGGGGAACACTGAAGCTTTCTTT,CASSSRRQGNTEAFF
16,TRBD2,TRBV5-1,TRBJ2-1,many,TGCGCCAGCAGCTTGACTAGCGGGAGATGGGGCAATGAGCAGTTCTTC,CASSLTSGRWGNEQFF
13,.,TRBV28,TRBJ1-5,many,TGTGCCAGCAGAGGGGATTGGAGCCAGCCCCAGCATTTT,CASRGDWSQPQHF
11,.,TRBV20-1,TRBJ1-4,many,TGCAGTGCACCCGGGAGGGAAAAACTGTTTTTT,CSAPGREKLFF
15,TRBD1,TRBV20-1,TRBJ2-3,few,TGCAGTGCTAGAGCCCCGGGACAGGGCACAGATACGCAGTATTTT,CSARAPGQGTDTQYF
13,.,TRBV7-2,TRBJ2-1,many,TGTGCCAGCAGCTTAGAACAGGAAAAGGTGGGGGTCTTC,CASSLEQEKVGVF
16,TRBD1,TRBV18,TRBJ2-7,.,TGTGCCAGCTCACCTCAACTTGACAGGGGGCTGTGGGGGCAGTACTTC,CASSPQLDRGLWGQYF
13,.,TRBV7-2,TRBJ2-4,many,TGTGCCAGCGGACCATATACCAAAAACATTCAGTACTTC,CASGPYTKNIQYF
17,.,TRBV7-6,TRBJ1-3,few,TGTGCCAGCAGCTTTCAACCCGGACGTTCCTCTGGAAACACCATATATTTT,CASSFQPGRSSGNTIYF
15,TRBD2,TRBV6-2/TRBV6-3,TRBJ2-7,few,TGTGCCAGCAGTCACCGGACTAGCGGGGACTACGAGCAGTACTTC,CASSHRTSGDYEQYF
15,TRBD1,TRBV18,TRBJ2-2,many,TGTGCCAGCTCAACTACGGGACAGGGGACCGGGGAGCTGTTTTTT,CASSTTGQGTGELFF
16,TRBD2,TRBV5-1,TRBJ2-1,many,TGCGCCAGCAGCTCGGGGACTAGCGGAAATTACAATGAGCAGTTCTTC,CASSSGTSGNYNEQFF
16,.,TRBV5-1,TRBJ2-3,few,TGCGCCAGCAGCTTGTTTGCTGGTTCTAGCACAGATACGCAGTATTTT,CASSLFAGSSTDTQYF
15,.,TRBV15,TRBJ1-6,many,TGTGCCACCAGGGCTCCCGGCTCCTATAATTCACCCCTCCACTTT,CATRAPGSYNSPLHF
15,.,TRBV25-1,TRBJ2-7,.,TGTGCCAGCAGTGAATCCAACAAACACGGAGGCGAGCAGTACTTC,CASSESNKHGGEQYF
15,.,TRBV18,TRBJ1-1,many,TGTGCCAGCTCACCACCATCCCTGGGTGGCACTGAAGCTTTCTTT,CASSPPSLGGTEAFF